The clone carrying this T cell receptor (beta chain) was observed a few times. Antigen: not known. Libraries for TCR beta were made by quantitative 5'-RACE with molecular barcodes. TCRdb itself ran the 5' RACE reads through MiXCR, one entry per CDR3 protein. The sample holds 40,000 to 50,000 distinct CDR3 sequences, around 2.8% seen once. The CDR3 is 15 amino acids. V was trimmed by 6 bases and J by 0 bases, leaving 12 bases between them. Germline V gene sequence: CDR1 SGDLS, CDR2 YYNGEE. The sample belongs to a study of CD8 T cells in ankylosing spondylitis. General study findings and limits: Both synovial fluid and blood in reactive arthritis had previously been reported to carry some motif variants. Disease-linked clones were reportedly significantly enriched in matched ankylosing spondylitis synovial fluid. One TCR beta motif, made up of under ten highly homologous variants, appeared characteristic of ankylosing spondylitis blood.

The J gene is TRBJ1-4, the V gene TRBV9; D is perhaps TRBD1 (6 bases). The sequence was obtained from a male donor with ankylosing spondylitis or in good health (not recorded which). Sample: blood, either unsorted or a sorted T cell fraction (not recorded which). CDR3 residues: CASTKGGATNEKLFF. The CDR3 bases are TGTGCCAGCACCAAAGGGGGGGCAACTAATGAAAAACTGTTTTTT.